Given below is one TCR beta chain in context. Its antigen is not identified. V lost 4 bases and J lost 5; bases outside the gene matches: 6. Germline V gives CDR1 SQVTM, CDR2 ANQGSEA. This CDR3 region has 13 residues. The sample is drawn from a study of cytomegalovirus exposure and HLA in healthy donors. Findings of the study overall: The study listed 150 to 200 cytomegalovirus-associated TCR beta chains. Three CMV-associated chains were confirmed in vitro to be specific for CMV antigens. The study assumed roughly uniform donor sequencing depth for presence/absence analyses. From TCR beta sequences, most subjects' HLA-A and HLA-B alleles were reportedly predicted accurately.

The primer mix had 60 Vbeta and 13 Jbeta primers. Repertoires were generated with immunoSEQ multiplex PCR, while TCRdb's copy carries only in-frame clones and drops some. The profile shows roughly 180,000 clones, 80% of them singletons. This sequence originates from a young man in good health and CMV-seropositive. Sample: PBMCs. The chain carries TRBV29-1 and TRBJ2-5; the match to TRBD2 covers 8 bases. The CDR3 region is CSVAGRAAETQYF. CDR3 nucleotides: TGCAGCGTTGCCGGGAGGGCGGCCGAGACCCAGTACTTC.